The 10 T cell receptor beta chains given below trace back to one sample, sequenced in a study of T-cell memory formation after mild COVID-19. Using its own MiXCR run on the 5' RACE reads, TCRdb lists one record per CDR3 protein. Of roughly 370,000 distinct CDR3 sequences detected, around a sixth appear once; the ten largest clones hold roughly 21%. Sequencing input: PBMCs or a T cell subset sorted from them (not recorded which). These receptors came from a man younger than 35 who had mild COVID-19 (a few samples of this study predate the infection). Cell type and time point are not known.

This clonotype was seen at least ten times. The chain joins TRBV7-2 to TRBJ1-1; D remains unclear. V was shortened by 5 bases and J by 0 bases, with 10 bases between the two germline ends. Germline CDR1 reads SGHTA; CDR2 reads FQGNSA. The CDR3 covers 14 residues. CDR3 sequence: CASSPRFLNTEAFF. The CDR3 DNA is TGTGCCAGCAGCCCCAGGTTCCTGAACACTGAAGCTTTCTTT.

The chain links TRBV6-2 or TRBV6-3 to TRBJ2-5; tentatively, D is TRBD2 (6 bases). Trimming left V 5 bases short and J 3 bases short, with 7 bases between. CDR1 and CDR2 (germline): MNHEY, SVGEGT. This CDR3 has 12 amino acids. CDR3 sequence reads: CASSGGEETQYF. CDR3 coding DNA: TGTGCCAGCAGTGGAGGGGAAGAGACCCAGTACTTC.

This rearrangement joins TRBV7-9 to TRBJ2-3; TRBD2 matches at 12 bases. This CDR3 spans 18 amino acids. Germline values: CDR1 SEHNR, CDR2 FQNEAQ (reference sequence). Trimming took 4 bases from V and 3 from J; bases not matched to a gene: 11. In DNA, the CDR3 is TGTGCCAGCAGCTCTAAGACTAGCGGGGGCGCCGGGACAGATACGCAGTATTTT. It yields the protein CASSSKTSGGAGTDTQYF.

This clonotype occurred many times. V usage is TRBV5-5 and J usage is TRBJ2-3, with D possibly TRBD2 on 5 matching bases. Germline CDR1 reads SGHKS; CDR2 reads YYEKEE (reference sequence). V gave up 2 bases and J gave up 6 bases, with 7 bases separating them. The CDR3 has 12 amino acids. CDR3: CASSFGLDTQYF. CDR3 in DNA: TGTGCCAGCAGCTTCGGACTTGATACGCAGTATTTT.

The V and J genes are TRBV19 and TRBJ1-5; 10 nucleotides match TRBD1. Looked up from germline, CDR1 is LNHDA and CDR2 is SQIVND (reference sequence). CDR3 length equals 16 residues. The V segment lost 6 bases and the J segment 3 bases; nucleotides outside the gene matches: 8. The CDR3 DNA reads as TGTGCCAGTAGACTCGACAGGGGGCCTCACAATCAGCCCCAGCATTTT. Residues: CASRLDRGPHNQPQHF.

Comment on this clonotype: Possible read error: a much larger clone is one base away. The rearrangement joins TRBV2 to TRBJ2-2; 7 bases map to TRBD1. Losses at the gene ends were 4 bases for V and 5 bases for J; bases not matched to a gene: 1. This CDR3 has 13 residues. Germline CDR1 SNHLY, CDR2 FYNNEI. CDR3 sequence reads: CASSGQGTGELFF. The DNA for the CDR3 is TGTGCCAGCAGTGGACAGGGTACCGGGGAGCTGTTTTTT.

The V and J genes are TRBV5-1 and TRBJ2-7; unclear D gene. CDR1 SGHRS and CDR2 YFSETQ come from the germline V gene. The CDR3 extends over 12 amino acids. V gave up 5 bases and J gave up 6 bases, with 12 bases separating them. DNA of the CDR3: TGCGCCAGCAGGGCTGTTGGGTCCGAGCAGTACTTC. It codes for CASRAVGSEQYF.

This clonotype was recorded a few times. The CDR3 bases are TGCGCCAGCAGCCAAGATCGTCACCATACGCAGTATTTT. Protein product: CASSQDRHHTQYF. This sequence joins TRBV4-3 and TRBJ2-3; D remains ambiguous. With 0 bases removed from V and 7 bases from J, the gap between germline ends came to 8 bases. This CDR3 comprises 13 residues. CDR1 and CDR2 (germline): LGHNA, YSLEER.

The chain carries TRBV19 and TRBJ2-2, with D possibly being TRBD1 or TRBD2 (5 bases each). Germline V gene data show CDR1 as LNHDA and CDR2 as SQIVND (reference sequence). V lost 3 bases to trimming and J lost 6 bases, with 11 bases between them. There are 14 residues in the CDR3. Written as DNA, the CDR3 is TGTGCCAGTAGTATCTTGGGGACGGCCGGGGAGCTGTTTTTT. Its translation: CASSILGTAGELFF.

This clonotype was recorded a few times. DNA for the CDR3: TGCGCCAGCAGCCAAGATAAGGATAGACACAGGGTGGAGACCCAGTACTTC. It codes for CASSQDKDRHRVETQYF. The chain employs TRBV4-1 and TRBJ2-5; D may be TRBD1 (6 bases). Germline loops: CDR1 MGHRA, CDR2 YSYEKL. The V end was cut by 0 bases, the J end by 5 bases, with 19 bases between. The CDR3 has 17 residues.